This T cell receptor (beta chain) was retrieved from a study of Graves' ophthalmopathy and Graves' hyperthyroidism (dated by TCRdb to 2017 to 2018). As for the study more broadly: A patient counted as having stable hyperthyroidism if there was no progression to ophthalmopathy within 18 months of follow-up. The study used TCR beta repertoire signatures to distinguish Graves' ophthalmopathy from Graves' hyperthyroidism and to predict progression to ophthalmopathy. In total, some 140 blood samples were TCR-sequenced: approximately 42 ophthalmopathy, about 75 hyperthyroidism and approximately 17 hyperthyroidism-to-ophthalmopathy patients. To explore V-J signatures that separate ophthalmopathy from hyperthyroidism, a discovery set of about 96 patients was enrolled, consisting of 43 with ophthalmopathy and approximately 60 with stable hyperthyroidism. An independent validation cohort was composed of around 19 hyperthyroidism patients and around 16 patients who later progressed from hyperthyroidism to ophthalmopathy. T-cell repertoires of thyroid tissue and blood were compared in 5 or 6 hyperthyroidism patients. Following sampling, methimazole starting at 30 mg daily was administered to hyperthyroidism patients, and high-dose intravenous methylprednisolone was administered to ophthalmopathy patients. Paper-wide results and their limitations: In validation, the model predicted ophthalmopathy progression with 55% to 71% sensitivity and 72.22% specificity; some twelve predicted patients were CT-confirmed with GO in a median of approximately six months. Sample size was not statistically predetermined, and group allocation was not concealed from the investigators. Among expanded thyroid clonotypes with frequency above 0.001, most also showed up in blood, which suggests that blood repertoires may reflect the thyroid immune response. The 13-signature model separated ophthalmopathy from stable hyperthyroidism with around 90% sensitivity and just under 84% specificity in cross-validation, and 80%/75% in the test set.

For repertoire sequencing, TCR beta CDR3 regions were amplified from RNA transcripts. The first round was an RT-PCR using HTBI primers with the Qiagen OneStep RT-PCR kit, and this first round was followed by a second-round multiplex PCR, then size selection and purification. The libraries underwent paired-end sequencing with 100 bp reads on an Illumina HiSeq2000. On the study's bioinformatics: SOAPnuke was used for read processing, and reads with adapters, uncalled bases, a mean Phred below 15, or no exact constant-primer or identifier match were discarded. COPE v1.2.5 was used to merge high-quality paired reads. Unique nucleotide sequences were defined as clonotypes and aligned to IMGT TRB V, D and J references using MiTCR v1.1. Only V-J combinations with frequency above 0.0001 were analysed, covering around 99% of repertoires. For each V-J combination, a TCR clonal expansion and chaos score was defined as the ratio of F50 clonal expansion to chaos observed in the TCRdist matrix. Welch's t-statistics and random forest were used to reduce the features to about 14 V-J combinations, which were then used as input to a naive Bayes classifier. The similarity between thyroid and blood repertoires was quantified using the Morisita-Horn index. TCRdb redid the processing of the public reads, applying fastp at Q25 and MiXCR, and retained in-frame beta chains. When rows share a CDR3 protein, they turn into one entry using the most common DNA and genes. TCRdb, rather than the study authors, made the V and J calls. The sample table holds over a million distinct CDR3 sequences, of which less than 45% were seen once. The ten largest clones capture over 8.5% of the sample.

This clonotype has ten or more counts. Its recognized antigen is unknown. No qualities accompany the bases; no much larger clone lies one base away. Patients with hyperthyroidism were aged 18 to 65 years, had been newly diagnosed, and had a disease duration of less than 2 months. Patients with other autoimmune diseases, uncontrolled infections, pregnancy or lactation were excluded. Diagnosis was based on clinical symptoms, serum thyroxine, TRAb, thyroid ultrasound and orbital computed tomography. Trizol reagent was used to extract the total RNA, and its quality was then checked on an Agilent 2100 Bioanalyzer. The sequence derives from an adult man with Graves' hyperthyroidism. The sample taken for sequencing was peripheral blood or thyroid tissue (not recorded which).

The DNA sequence is given as TGCAGCGTTGATGACCCTGCCCAGATATATGGCTACACCTTC. This encodes CSVDDPAQIYGYTF. The chain uses TRBV29-1 and TRBJ1-2, with the D gene not clear enough to name. V sheds 3 bases and J sheds 5 bases, leaving 16 bases between their ends. According to the germline V gene, CDR1 reads SQVTM and CDR2 reads ANQGSEA. Taken from cysteine to phenylalanine, the CDR3 has 14 residues. Just CDR3 DNA is preserved here, 42 bases in frame from base 1.